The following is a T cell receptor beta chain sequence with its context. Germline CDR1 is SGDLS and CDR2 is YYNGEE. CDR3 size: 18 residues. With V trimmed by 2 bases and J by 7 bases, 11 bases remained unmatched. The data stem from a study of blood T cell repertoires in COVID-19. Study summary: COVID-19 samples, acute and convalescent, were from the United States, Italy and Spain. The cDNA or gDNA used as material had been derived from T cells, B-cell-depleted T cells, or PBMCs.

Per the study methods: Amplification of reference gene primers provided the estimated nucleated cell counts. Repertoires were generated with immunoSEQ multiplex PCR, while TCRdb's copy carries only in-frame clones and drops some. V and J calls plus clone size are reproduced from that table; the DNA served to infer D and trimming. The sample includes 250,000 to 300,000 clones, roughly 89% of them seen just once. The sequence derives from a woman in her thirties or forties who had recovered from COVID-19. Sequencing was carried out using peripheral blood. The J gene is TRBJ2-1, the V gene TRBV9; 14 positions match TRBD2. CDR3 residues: CASSVGLAGVVGVNEQFF. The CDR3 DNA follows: TGTGCCAGCAGCGTGGGACTAGCGGGAGTAGTTGGTGTGAATGAGCAGTTCTTC.